What follows are 5 T cell receptor beta chains derived from one specimen sequenced in a study of graft-versus-host responses after intestinal transplantation. The graft tissue was processed, and this released both intraepithelial and lamina propria lymphocytes. Using immunoSEQ multiplex PCR, the repertoire was profiled, and TCRdb retains in-frame clones only, with some absent. The profile covers about 17,000 clones, with 75% to 85% appearing a single time and 15% to 20% taken by the ten largest. This material consisted of ileum tissue, taken approximately 110 days after intestinal transplant. All receptors come from a human patient who received an intestinal transplant, so some T cells may come from the graft donor.

This clone was found a few times. The rearrangement links TRBV6-6 to TRBJ2-7; D perhaps matches TRBD1 (5 bases). There are 16 residues in the CDR3. V gave up 1 base and J gave up 2 bases, with 15 bases separating them. The germline V gene encodes CDR1 MNHNY and CDR2 SVGAGI (reference sequence). The CDR3 nucleotides read TGTGCCAGCAGTTACTTACGCCTTGGCAGGGCCTACGAGCAGTACTTC. Amino acids: CASSYLRLGRAYEQYF.

The sample holds a few counts of this clone. The chain couples TRBV6-5 to TRBJ1-2; 11 nucleotides agree with TRBD1. Per germline, CDR1 MNHEY and CDR2 SVGAGI. V lost 4 bases to trimming and J lost 4 bases; unmatched junction nucleotides: 5. The CDR3 covers 15 residues. CDR3 residues: CASSSWGTGGYGYTF. CDR3 bases: TGTGCCAGCAGTTCTTGGGGGACAGGGGGCTATGGCTACACCTTC.

The chain is built from TRBV4-1 and TRBJ2-5; 11 bases match TRBD2. J gave up 2 bases and V 4 bases, and 3 bases lay outside the gene matches. This CDR3 region has 15 residues. Germline CDR1 reads MGHRA; CDR2 reads YSYEKL. Here the CDR3 DNA reads TGCGCCAGCAGCCGGGGACTAGCGGAACAAGAGACCCAGTACTTC. As protein: CASSRGLAEQETQYF.

The rearrangement joins TRBV6-5 to TRBJ1-2, with 7 bases that match TRBD1. The CDR3 length is 15 residues. V gave up 5 bases and J gave up 8 bases; unmatched junction bases: 14. Germline CDR1 and CDR2: MNHEY and SVGAGI. The DNA for the CDR3 is TGTGCCAGCAGTGGGATCGACCAGGGGGGTAGGGGCTACACCTTC. Residues: CASSGIDQGGRGYTF.

This clone was detected only a few times. The V and J genes are TRBV5-1 and TRBJ2-3, with 10 bases identical to TRBD2. This CDR3 has 16 amino acids. The germline CDR1 and CDR2 sequences are SGHRS and YFSETQ. Unmatched junction bases numbered 3, after V lost 0 bases and J lost 2 bases. CDR3 region: CASSLVAGGLTDTQYF. The CDR3 nucleotides read TGCGCCAGCAGCTTGGTAGCGGGAGGCCTCACAGATACGCAGTATTTT.